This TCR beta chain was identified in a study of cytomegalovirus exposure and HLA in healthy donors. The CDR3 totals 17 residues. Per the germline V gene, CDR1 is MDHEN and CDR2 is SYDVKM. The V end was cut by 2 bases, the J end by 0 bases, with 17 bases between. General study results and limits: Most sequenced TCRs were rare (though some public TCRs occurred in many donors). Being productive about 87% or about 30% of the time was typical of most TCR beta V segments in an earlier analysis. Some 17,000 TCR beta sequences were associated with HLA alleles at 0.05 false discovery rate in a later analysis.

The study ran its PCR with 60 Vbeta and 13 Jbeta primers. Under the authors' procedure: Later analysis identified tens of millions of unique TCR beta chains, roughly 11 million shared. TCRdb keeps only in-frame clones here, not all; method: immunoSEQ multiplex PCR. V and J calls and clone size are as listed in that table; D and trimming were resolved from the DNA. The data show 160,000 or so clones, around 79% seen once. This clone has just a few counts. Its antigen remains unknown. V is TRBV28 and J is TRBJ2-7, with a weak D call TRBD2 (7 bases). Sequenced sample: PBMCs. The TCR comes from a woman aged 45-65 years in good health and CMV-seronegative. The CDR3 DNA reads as TGTGCCAGCAGTTTACTGTCAGGGGACTACTACTCCTACGAGCAGTACTTC. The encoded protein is CASSLLSGDYYSYEQYF.